The clone carrying this T cell receptor beta chain occurred a few times. This sample is drawn from a study of regulatory T cells in long-lasting Graves disease. Arm-PCR with iRepertoire HTBI primers amplified the CDR3 regions for these TCR beta libraries. One entry per CDR3 protein, called by TCRdb with MiXCR from the multiplex PCR reads. The sample shows around 460,000 distinct CDR3 sequences, about 22% of them seen only once. Specified time point: persistent/refractory GD, antithyroid drugs over 5 years with positive TRAb. Extracted PBMC RNA gave rise to the TCR library. Germline V gives CDR1 SGHRS, CDR2 YFSETQ. V was clipped by 4 bases and J by 0 bases, with 14 bases between them. The CDR3 loop spans 15 amino acids.

The sample in question was peripheral blood mononuclear cells (PBMCs), obtained when the disease was refractory, from a patient treated with antithyroid drugs. This chain links TRBV5-1 with TRBJ2-7; D is possibly TRBD1 (6 bases). The sequence came from a female donor with Graves disease. The CDR3 DNA reads as TGCGCCAGCAGCCCCTGGGACATGAGCTCCTACGAGCAGTACTTC. Encoded protein: CASSPWDMSSYEQYF.